This T cell receptor (gamma chain) was captured in a study of Vδ1+ human thymocytes. General observations from the study: In the thymus, TRG and TRD repertoires looked highly polyclonal with Gaussian CDR3 lengths. Approximately 19% of thymic delta-chain sequences were Vdelta2, with few Vdelta3, unlike blood Vdelta1+ controls. Many TRG clonotypes were shared between donors; TRD repertoires were essentially private. Unexpected Vdelta2 sequences could cause misinterpretation of bulk repertoire data.

CDR1 is GITISATS and CDR2 is ISYDGTV in the germline V gene (reference sequence). This CDR3 region has 15 residues. V was pared by 2 bases and J by 3 bases, with 10 bases of the junction left unmatched. RNA was extracted from the cells and then reverse transcribed. CDR3 amplicons came from multiplex PCR with pooled V-gene forward and constant-region reverse primers. TCRdb fed the multiplex PCR reads into CATT to redo clone calling. The sample contains about 36,000 gamma-chain clones, 20% to 25% of which appear only once. This clone was picked up a small number of times. Its antigen is currently unknown.

The chain employs TRGV9 and TRGJ1 or TRGJ2. This clonotype was sampled from a girl under three years old who had congenital heart surgery. The sample taken for sequencing was Vdelta1+ gamma-delta thymocytes from the thymus. Subset in this sample: FACS-sorted CD3+ TCRalphabeta- TCRVdelta1+ TCRVdelta2- thymocytes. The CDR3 loop is CALWEAPGLYYKKLF. The DNA of the CDR3 is TGTGCCTTGTGGGAGGCGCCCGGCCTTTATTATAAGAAACTCTTT.